This T cell receptor (beta chain) was identified during a study of T cell repertoires in cytomegalovirus infection. Across the whole study: Public TCR beta signatures were indicative of both CMV infection and a matching HLA type.

TCRdb ran MiXCR on the reads and lists one entry per CDR3 protein. The data hold roughly 230,000 distinct CDR3 sequences, with about a sixth observed a single time. Germline V gene lookup returns CDR1 MNHEY and CDR2 SVGEGT. V was clipped by 2 bases and J by 3 bases, with 11 bases between them. The CDR3 length is 14 residues. The sequenced sample consisted of CD8+ T cells from PBMCs. The V gene is TRBV6-2 or TRBV6-3, the J gene TRBJ2-7, with D perhaps matching TRBD2 (6 bases). The clonotype comes from a human donor in good health (CMV status not recorded). Some clones in this sample may be carry-over from other donors' samples. CDR3 sequence: CASSYNGGGYEQYF. CDR3 nucleotides: TGTGCCAGCAGTTACAACGGGGGTGGCTACGAGCAGTACTTC.